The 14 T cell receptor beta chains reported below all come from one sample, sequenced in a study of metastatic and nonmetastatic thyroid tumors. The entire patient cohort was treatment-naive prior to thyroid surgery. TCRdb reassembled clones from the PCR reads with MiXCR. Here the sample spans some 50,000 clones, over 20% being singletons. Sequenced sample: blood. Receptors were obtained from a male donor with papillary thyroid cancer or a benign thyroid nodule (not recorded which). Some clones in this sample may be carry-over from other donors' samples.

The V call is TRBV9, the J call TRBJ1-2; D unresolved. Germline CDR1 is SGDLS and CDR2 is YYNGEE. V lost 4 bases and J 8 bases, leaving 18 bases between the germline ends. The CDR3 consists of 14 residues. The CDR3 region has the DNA TGTGCCAGCAGCCCATCCGGGCGCCTATCCGGCTACACCTTC. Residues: CASSPSGRLSGYTF.

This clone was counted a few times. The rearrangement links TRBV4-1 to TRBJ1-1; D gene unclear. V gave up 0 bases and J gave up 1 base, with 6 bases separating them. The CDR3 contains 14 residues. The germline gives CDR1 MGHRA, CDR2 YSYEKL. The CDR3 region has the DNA TGCGCCAGCAGCCAAGATGCCGGGAACACTGAAGCTTTCTTT. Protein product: CASSQDAGNTEAFF.

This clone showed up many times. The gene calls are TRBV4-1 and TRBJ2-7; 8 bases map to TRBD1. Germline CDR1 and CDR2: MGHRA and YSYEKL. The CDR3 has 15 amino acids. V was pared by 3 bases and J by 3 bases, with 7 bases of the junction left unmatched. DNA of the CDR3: TGCGCCAGCAGCCAGACCTCACAGGGGGACTACGAGCAGTACTTC. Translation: CASSQTSQGDYEQYF.

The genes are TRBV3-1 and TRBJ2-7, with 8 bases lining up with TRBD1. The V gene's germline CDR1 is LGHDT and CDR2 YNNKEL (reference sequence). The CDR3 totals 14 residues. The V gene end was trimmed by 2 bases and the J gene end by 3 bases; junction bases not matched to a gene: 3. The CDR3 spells CASSQQGAHYEQYF. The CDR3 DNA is TGTGCCAGCAGCCAACAGGGGGCACACTACGAGCAGTACTTC.

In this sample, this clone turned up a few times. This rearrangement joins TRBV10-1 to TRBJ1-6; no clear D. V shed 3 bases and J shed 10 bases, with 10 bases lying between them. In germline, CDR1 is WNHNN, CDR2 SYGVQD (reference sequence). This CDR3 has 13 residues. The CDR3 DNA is TGCGCCAGCAGTGAACGTTCTGTCTCACCCCTCCACTTT. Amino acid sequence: CASSERSVSPLHF.

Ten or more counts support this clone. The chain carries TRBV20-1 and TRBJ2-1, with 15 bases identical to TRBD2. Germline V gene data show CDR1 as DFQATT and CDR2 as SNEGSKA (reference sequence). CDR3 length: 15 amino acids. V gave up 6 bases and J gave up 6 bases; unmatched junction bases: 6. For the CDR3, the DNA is TGCAGTGCCCGGACTAGCGGGGGGGCGATCAATGAGCAGTTCTTC. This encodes CSARTSGGAINEQFF.

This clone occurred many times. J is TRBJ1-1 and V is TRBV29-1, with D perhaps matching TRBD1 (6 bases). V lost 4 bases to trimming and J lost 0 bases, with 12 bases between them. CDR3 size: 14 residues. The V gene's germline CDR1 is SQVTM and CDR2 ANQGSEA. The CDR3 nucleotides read TGCAGCGTTGTGGTTAGGACAGTGAACACTGAAGCTTTCTTT. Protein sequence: CSVVVRTVNTEAFF.

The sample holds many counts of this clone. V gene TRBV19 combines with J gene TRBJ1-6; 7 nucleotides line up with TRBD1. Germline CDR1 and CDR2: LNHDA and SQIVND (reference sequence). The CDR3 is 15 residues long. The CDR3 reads CASGGGRTYNSPLHF. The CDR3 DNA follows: TGTGCGTCAGGGGGGGGGCGCACCTATAATTCACCCCTCCACTTT.

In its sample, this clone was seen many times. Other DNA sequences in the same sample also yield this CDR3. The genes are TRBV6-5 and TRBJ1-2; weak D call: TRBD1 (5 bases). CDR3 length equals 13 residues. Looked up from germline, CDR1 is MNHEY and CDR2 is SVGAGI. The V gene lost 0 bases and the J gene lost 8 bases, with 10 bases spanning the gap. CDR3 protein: CASSYSATEGYTF. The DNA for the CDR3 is TGTGCCAGCAGTTACTCGGCGACAGAGGGCTACACCTTC.

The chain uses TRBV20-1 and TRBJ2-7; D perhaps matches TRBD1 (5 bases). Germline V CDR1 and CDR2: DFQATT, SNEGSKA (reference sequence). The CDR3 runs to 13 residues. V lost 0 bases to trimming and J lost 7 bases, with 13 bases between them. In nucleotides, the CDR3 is TGCAGTGCTAGAGATAGGGCAGGGTTTGAGCAGTACTTC. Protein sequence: CSARDRAGFEQYF.

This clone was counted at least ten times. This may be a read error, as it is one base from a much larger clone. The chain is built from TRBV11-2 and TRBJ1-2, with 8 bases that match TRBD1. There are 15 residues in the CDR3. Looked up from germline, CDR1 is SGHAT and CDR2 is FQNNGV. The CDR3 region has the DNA TGTACCAGCAGCTTCCGGACAGGGCTAGTCTATGGCTACACCTTC. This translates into CTSSFRTGLVYGYTF.

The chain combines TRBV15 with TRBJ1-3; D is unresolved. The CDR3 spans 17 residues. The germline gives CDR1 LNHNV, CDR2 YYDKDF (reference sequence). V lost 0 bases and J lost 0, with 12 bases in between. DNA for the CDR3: TGTGCCACCAGCAGAGATCGGTCAAGGTCCTCTGGAAACACCATATATTTT. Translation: CATSRDRSRSSGNTIYF.

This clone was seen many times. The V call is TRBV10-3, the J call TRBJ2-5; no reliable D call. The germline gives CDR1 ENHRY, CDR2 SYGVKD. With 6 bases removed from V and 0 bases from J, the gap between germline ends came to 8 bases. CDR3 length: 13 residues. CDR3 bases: TGTGCCATCAGATCGGGCAACCAAGAGACCCAGTACTTC. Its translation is CAIRSGNQETQYF.

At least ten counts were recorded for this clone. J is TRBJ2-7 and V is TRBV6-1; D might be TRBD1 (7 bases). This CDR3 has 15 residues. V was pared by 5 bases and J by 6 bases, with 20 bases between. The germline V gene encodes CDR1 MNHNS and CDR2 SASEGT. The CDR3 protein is CASSFPGQGGGEQYF. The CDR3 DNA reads TGTGCCAGCAGTTTTCCCGGGCAGGGGGGCGGCGAGCAGTACTTC.